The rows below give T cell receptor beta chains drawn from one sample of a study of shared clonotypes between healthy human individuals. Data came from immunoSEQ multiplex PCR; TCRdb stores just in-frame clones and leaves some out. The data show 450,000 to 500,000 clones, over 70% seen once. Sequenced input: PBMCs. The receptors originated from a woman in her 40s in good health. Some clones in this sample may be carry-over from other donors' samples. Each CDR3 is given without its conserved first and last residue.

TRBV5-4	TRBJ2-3	ASSLGREADTQY
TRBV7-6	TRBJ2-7	ASSPRPTRSGYEQY
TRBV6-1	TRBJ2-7	ASSKGAVSYEQY
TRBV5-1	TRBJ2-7	ASSSRTISYEQY
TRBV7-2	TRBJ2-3	ASSWGTDTQY
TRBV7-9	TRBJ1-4	ASSLTSTNEKLF
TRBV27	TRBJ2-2	ASSPGLAGVTGELF
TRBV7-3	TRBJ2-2	ASSPRGPTNTGELF
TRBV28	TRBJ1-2	ASSLRDYGYT
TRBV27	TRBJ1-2	ASRSVTDGLGYGYT
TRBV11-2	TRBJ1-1	ASSLGQGRSTEAF
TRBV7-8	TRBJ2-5	ASSLSSLDGETQY
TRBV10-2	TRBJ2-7	ASSASGIYEQY